These 31 T cell receptor beta chains came from one sample sequenced in a study of CD8 T cells in ankylosing spondylitis. Study-wide findings and caveats: A motif of 7 or 8 highly homologous TCR beta variants was seen as apparently characteristic of ankylosing spondylitis blood.

These receptors' antigens are unknown. Each CDR3 protein gets one entry after TCRdb re-called the 5' RACE reads with MiXCR. Among about 840,000 distinct CDR3 sequences, 10% to 15% were seen once, and the ten largest hold 0.45% to 0.6%. Sample: blood, either unsorted or a sorted T cell fraction (not recorded which). The origin of the receptors is a male donor with ankylosing spondylitis.

This chain uses TRBV5-1 with TRBJ2-7, with D perhaps TRBD1 or TRBD2 (5 bases each). From germline, CDR1 is SGHRS and CDR2 YFSETQ. The CDR3 extends over 15 amino acids. V was shortened by 5 bases and J by 6 bases, with 21 bases between the two germline ends. This CDR3 reads CASSKNLGTAAEQYF. The CDR3 bases are TGCGCCAGCAGTAAGAACCTCGGGACGGCGGCCGAGCAGTACTTC.

The DNA for the CDR3 is TGCAGCGCCCGCACCGGGACCAGAAGCACAGATACGCAGTATTTT. As protein: CSARTGTRSTDTQYF. The chain joins TRBV29-1 to TRBJ2-3, with D perhaps being TRBD1 or TRBD2 (5 bases each). From germline, CDR1 is SQVTM and CDR2 ANQGSEA. Between the trimmed V and J ends, which lost 7 bases and 0 bases, there was a span of 17 bases. The CDR3 sequence is 15 residues long.

The rearrangement links TRBV20-1 to TRBJ2-1; D tentatively fits TRBD1 or TRBD2 (5 bases each). Germline assignment: CDR1 DFQATT and CDR2 SNEGSKA (reference sequence). There are 14 residues in the CDR3. The V and J ends lost 3 bases and 5 bases respectively, with 14 bases between them. CDR3 nucleotides: TGCAGTGCTAGCTGGGGGTGGGGGAACAATGAGCAGTTCTTC. Protein product: CSASWGWGNNEQFF.

This clonotype appeared many times. The genes are TRBV29-1 and TRBJ2-7, with 11 positions matching TRBD1. J lost 4 bases, V lost 4 bases, and 6 bases had no gene match. Germline CDR1 reads SQVTM; CDR2 reads ANQGSEA. This CDR3 region has 14 residues. The CDR3 nucleotides read TGCAGCGTTGGGCCCGGACAGGGGGCTTACGAGCAGTACTTC. It translates to CSVGPGQGAYEQYF.

The chain uses TRBV7-2 and TRBJ2-1; 9 nucleotides match TRBD2. This CDR3 is 15 amino acids long. Germline CDR1 reads SGHTA; CDR2 reads FQGNSA. V was pared by 1 base and J by 7 bases, with 5 bases of the junction left unmatched. The CDR3: CASSLDAGGPNEQFF. CDR3 coding DNA: TGTGCCAGCAGCTTAGACGCGGGAGGGCCGAATGAGCAGTTCTTC. The full variable domain, completed using reference TRBV7-2 and TRBJ2-1, is GAGVSQSPSNKVTEKGKDVELRCDPISGHTALYWYRQSLGQGLEFLIYFQGNSAPDKSGLPSDRFSAERTGGSVSTLTIQRTQQEDSAVYLCASSLDAGGPNEQFFGPGTRLTVL.

This clonotype showed up many times. The chain combines TRBV29-1 with TRBJ2-1; 12 positions match TRBD2. The CDR3 is made up of 17 amino acids. Germline V lookup: CDR1 SQVTM, CDR2 ANQGSEA. Trimming removed 8 bases from V and 0 bases from J; junction bases left unmatched: 11. The CDR3, as DNA: TGCAGCCTCAAGGGCCTAGCGGGAGGGAGCTCCTACAATGAGCAGTTCTTC. Protein sequence: CSLKGLAGGSSYNEQFF.

The chain employs TRBV4-1 and TRBJ1-1, with 10 bases aligning to TRBD1. Germline CDR1 MGHRA, CDR2 YSYEKL. The CDR3 loop spans 15 amino acids. V trimming: 5 bases; J trimming: 3 bases; junction bases outside the gene matches: 6. CDR3 sequence reads: CASSSGQGLYTEAFF. The CDR3 DNA reads as TGCGCCAGCAGCTCGGGACAGGGGCTGTACACTGAAGCTTTCTTT.

This clonotype has only a few counts. V usage is TRBV27 and J usage is TRBJ2-2; D unclear. This CDR3 is 17 amino acids long. V shed 5 bases and J shed 0 bases, with 16 bases lying between them. Germline lookup yields CDR1 MNHEY and CDR2 SMNVEV (reference sequence). Here the CDR3 reads CASSPRIHITNTGELFF. For the CDR3, the DNA is TGTGCCAGCAGTCCCCGGATTCACATCACGAACACCGGGGAGCTGTTTTTT.

In its sample, this clonotype was seen once. The chain recombines TRBV6-5 with TRBJ2-5; no definite D call. Germline assignment: CDR1 MNHEY and CDR2 SVGAGI. The CDR3 loop spans 14 amino acids. With 0 bases removed from V and 4 bases from J, the gap between germline ends came to 9 bases. The CDR3: CASSYSSTPETQYF. The CDR3 nucleotides are TGTGCCAGCAGTTACTCGAGCACCCCAGAGACCCAGTACTTC.

This clonotype has only a few counts. The chain has TRBV7-2 and TRBJ2-1; D gene uncertain. Germline-derived CDR1 and CDR2 are SGHTA and FQGNSA. The CDR3 spans 12 residues. The V end lost 5 bases, the J end lost 9 bases, and 11 bases lay between the germline ends. CDR3 coding DNA: TGTGCCAGCAGCCCCGTTTTGGGTGAGCAGTTCTTC. Translating it yields CASSPVLGEQFF.

This chain joins TRBV6-2 or TRBV6-3 and TRBJ1-3; D gene unclear. V lost 7 bases and J 8 bases, leaving 12 bases between the germline ends. CDR3 length: 12 residues. Per the germline V gene, CDR1 is MNHEY and CDR2 is SVGEGT. The CDR3 loop reads CASKSYRDTIYF. CDR3 bases: TGTGCCAGCAAATCTTACCGGGACACCATATATTTT.

This clonotype has at least ten counts. The CDR3 spells CSADADRNQPQHF. In nucleotides, the CDR3 is TGCAGTGCTGATGCCGACCGGAATCAGCCCCAGCATTTT. This sequence joins TRBV20-1 and TRBJ1-5; the D is unclear. CDR3 length: 13 residues. The ends were cut back, 5 bases at V and 4 bases at J, with 12 bases in the middle. Germline values: CDR1 DFQATT, CDR2 SNEGSKA (reference sequence).

The chain carries TRBV6-2 or TRBV6-3 and TRBJ2-1; 10 bases fit TRBD1. Germline-derived CDR1 and CDR2 are MNHEY and SVGEGT. The V segment lost 6 bases and the J segment 7 bases; nucleotides outside the gene matches: 6. The CDR3 covers 14 residues. In DNA form, the CDR3 reads TGTGCCAGCAGCAAGGGACAGGGGAGAAATGAGCAGTTCTTC. Encoded protein: CASSKGQGRNEQFF.

V is TRBV3-1 and J is TRBJ2-1; 9 nucleotides align to TRBD2. The germline gives CDR1 LGHDT, CDR2 YNNKEL (reference sequence). CDR3 size: 16 residues. The V segment lost 4 bases and the J segment 8 bases; nucleotides outside the gene matches: 12. The CDR3, as DNA: TGTGCCAGCAGCCTCTTAGCGGGAGTGGCTCAATATGAGCAGTTCTTC. This sequence encodes CASSLLAGVAQYEQFF.

This clonotype was found many times. The chain links TRBV4-3 to TRBJ2-3; 8 bases are a match to TRBD2. V gave up 4 bases and J gave up 6 bases; unmatched junction bases: 6. Germline CDR1 is LGHNA and CDR2 is YSLEER. This CDR3 has 14 residues. DNA of the CDR3: TGCGCCAGCAGCCCCCAGCGGGAGTCGGATACGCAGTATTTT. It yields the protein CASSPQRESDTQYF.

This clonotype was counted only a few times. J is TRBJ1-1 and V is TRBV6-6; D perhaps matches TRBD1 (6 bases). Germline CDR1 is MNHNY and CDR2 is SVGAGI (reference sequence). V was pared by 6 bases and J by 1 base, with 9 bases between. This CDR3 region has 13 residues. The CDR3 spells CASRPGENTEAFF. The CDR3 DNA reads as TGTGCCAGCAGACCAGGGGAGAACACTGAAGCTTTCTTT.

This clonotype was counted only a few times. The chain uses TRBV14 and TRBJ2-3; unclear D gene. The germline V gene has CDR1 SGHDN and CDR2 FVKESK. Between the trimmed V and J ends, which lost 1 base and 11 bases, there was a span of 13 bases. The CDR3 sequence is 13 residues long. CDR3 sequence: CASSQASAGQQYF. CDR3 sequence (DNA): TGTGCCAGCAGCCAAGCTTCGGCAGGTCAGCAGTATTTT.

The CDR3 protein is CATSDSAGGNTGELFF. The CDR3 nucleotides read TGTGCCACCAGTGATTCGGCGGGAGGGAACACCGGGGAGCTGTTTTTT. This chain joins TRBV24-1 and TRBJ2-2, with 8 bases that match TRBD2. Looked up from germline, CDR1 is KGHDR and CDR2 is SFDVKD. There are 16 residues in the CDR3. Trimming took 2 bases from V and 1 from J; bases not matched to a gene: 2.

This clonotype was detected ten times or more. V usage is TRBV4-3 and J usage is TRBJ2-7; D perhaps matches TRBD1 (6 bases). The CDR3 runs 17 residues. Per germline, CDR1 LGHNA and CDR2 YSLEER. Between the trimmed V and J ends, which lost 4 bases and 0 bases, there was a span of 19 bases. The CDR3 sequence is CASSPRVETGFSYEQYF. The CDR3 DNA is TGCGCCAGCAGCCCACGTGTTGAGACAGGCTTCTCCTACGAGCAGTACTTC.

The chain carries TRBV7-3 and TRBJ2-6; D remains ambiguous. Looked up from germline, CDR1 is SGHTA and CDR2 is FQGTGA. Trimming left V 10 bases short and J 1 base short, with 8 bases between. This CDR3 is built from 13 residues. CDR3 sequence: CATSGSGANVLTF. The DNA of the CDR3 is TGTGCCACCAGTGGGTCTGGGGCCAACGTCCTGACTTTC.

This clonotype turned up a few times. This chain links TRBV3-1 with TRBJ1-1; 7 bases align to TRBD1. The CDR3 spans 14 residues. Germline CDR1 LGHDT, CDR2 YNNKEL (reference sequence). Trimming removed 6 bases from V and 2 bases from J; junction bases left unmatched: 6. The CDR3 DNA sequence: TGTGCCAGCAGGTCGAGGGACAGCAACACTGAAGCTTTCTTT. It specifies CASRSRDSNTEAFF.

V and J are TRBV20-1 and TRBJ2-7; D remains ambiguous. The CDR3 sequence is 12 residues long. CDR1 and CDR2 (germline): DFQATT, SNEGSKA (reference sequence). Trimming took 4 bases from V and 2 from J, leaving 9 bases between them. Here the CDR3 reads CSAMAFTYEQYF. CDR3 coding DNA: TGCAGTGCTATGGCCTTTACCTACGAGCAGTACTTC.

This clonotype was counted many times. V usage is TRBV29-1 and J usage is TRBJ2-3, with 7 nucleotides matching TRBD2. Per germline, CDR1 SQVTM and CDR2 ANQGSEA. V was clipped by 1 base and J by 5 bases; unmatched bases: 9. This CDR3 spans 15 amino acids. CDR3 in amino acids: CSVEGSRGVGDTQYF. In DNA, the CDR3 is TGCAGCGTTGAAGGAAGCCGGGGGGTAGGAGATACGCAGTATTTT.

At least ten counts were recorded for this clonotype. This sequence joins TRBV4-2 and TRBJ1-4; D is ambiguous. The germline V gene has CDR1 LGHNA and CDR2 YNFKEQ. The CDR3 consists of 16 residues. V lost 1 base and J 7 bases, leaving 16 bases between the germline ends. CDR3 protein: CASSQAGGGGSEKLFF. The DNA for the CDR3 is TGTGCCAGCAGCCAAGCCGGCGGCGGTGGATCTGAAAAACTGTTTTTT.

The chain employs TRBV7-8 and TRBJ2-3; 7 bases are a match to TRBD2. This CDR3 has 18 amino acids. V was clipped by 1 base and J by 3 bases; unmatched bases: 13. From germline, CDR1 is SGHVS and CDR2 FQNEAQ. CDR3 region: CASSLVGYREVGTDTQYF. The CDR3 nucleotides read TGTGCCAGCAGCTTAGTTGGGTACCGGGAGGTTGGAACAGATACGCAGTATTTT.

The rearrangement links TRBV5-5 to TRBJ1-2, with D possibly TRBD1 on 6 matching bases. V was cut by 0 bases and J by 0 bases, with 15 bases left in between. The CDR3 has 17 residues. The germline CDR1 and CDR2 sequences are SGHKS and YYEKEE (reference sequence). CDR3 sequence: CASSLGGLRQTNYGYTF. The CDR3 DNA is TGTGCCAGCAGCTTGGGGGGGCTGAGACAGACTAACTATGGCTACACCTTC.

This clonotype was seen many times. The rearrangement joins TRBV4-1 to TRBJ2-1; TRBD1 matches 9 bases. CDR1 and CDR2 (germline): MGHRA, YSYEKL. V lost 3 bases, J lost 6 bases, and 6 bases stayed unmatched. CDR3 length: 15 residues. DNA for the CDR3: TGCGCCAGCAGCCAGGCCGGGACAGGGTTCAATGAGCAGTTCTTC. This gives the protein CASSQAGTGFNEQFF.

The gene calls are TRBV4-3 and TRBJ2-7, with D uncertain. CDR3 length: 14 residues. The ends were cut back, 3 bases at V and 6 bases at J, with 15 bases in the middle. Looked up from germline, CDR1 is LGHNA and CDR2 is YSLEER. The CDR3 is CASSQGPEASEQYF. DNA of the CDR3: TGCGCCAGCAGCCAGGGTCCCGAAGCATCCGAGCAGTACTTC.

This chain uses TRBV5-1 with TRBJ1-3; unclear D gene. Deletions cut 7 bases from V and 0 bases from J, with 17 bases between. Germline V gene lookup returns CDR1 SGHRS and CDR2 YFSETQ. This CDR3 spans 16 amino acids. CDR3 sequence (DNA): TGCGCCAGCGCGGTCGGTGCCAGCAGCTCTGGAAACACCATATATTTT. It translates to CASAVGASSSGNTIYF.

As concerns this clonotype: A clone one base away is much larger, so this may be a read error. This chain connects TRBV7-9 to TRBJ2-2, with D unresolved. The CDR3 has 13 residues. Germline values: CDR1 SEHNR, CDR2 FQNEAQ (reference sequence). The V gene lost 4 bases and the J gene lost 3 bases, with 6 bases spanning the gap. The CDR3 protein is CASSSEYTGELFF. The DNA for the CDR3 is TGTGCCAGCAGCTCAGAGTACACCGGGGAGCTGTTTTTT.

This clonotype turned up a few times. The J gene is TRBJ2-1, the V gene TRBV5-6; D remains ambiguous. The CDR3 is 13 residues long. V dropped 1 base and J dropped 7 bases, with 9 bases sitting between them. Per the germline V gene, CDR1 is SGHDT and CDR2 is YYEEEE. In DNA, the CDR3 is TGTGCCAGCAGCTTGCAAGGTCTGAATGAGCAGTTCTTC. Encoded protein: CASSLQGLNEQFF.